One T cell receptor (beta chain) is described in this entry. The antigen is not known. The sample is drawn from a study of T cell responses to AZD1222 COVID-19 vaccine. Study observations and caveats: Among the donors, most were white British and more were female, and clonal diversity was possibly underestimated.

Germline values: CDR1 MGHDK, CDR2 SYGVNS. The V gene lost 7 bases and the J gene lost 5 bases, with 8 bases spanning the gap. The length of the CDR3 is 11 residues. Measured with immunoSEQ multiplex PCR; TCRdb has only the in-frame clones, and not every one. This sample has some 110,000 clones, with around 83% found just once. The sample consisted of peripheral blood, taken 28 days after the second AZD1222 dose. The sequence was collected from an adult who received the AZD1222 COVID-19 vaccine. V and J are TRBV25-1 and TRBJ1-1, with D unclear. The CDR3 sequence: CASTTFTEAFF. The CDR3 DNA reads as TGTGCCAGCACAACCTTTACTGAAGCTTTCTTT.